The 32 T cell receptor beta chains presented below share a single source sample, sequenced in a study of T cell repertoires in cytomegalovirus infection (dated by TCRdb to about 2019). The sequencer was an Illumina HiSeq 1500. The public reads were reanalyzed by TCRdb: fastp trimming at Q25, MiXCR alignment, in-frame beta chains only. Identical CDR3 protein sequences are pooled into one entry, listed with their most common genes and DNA. The sample table shows around 530,000 distinct CDR3 sequences, and 16% are seen once. 20% to 30% of the sample is in the top ten clones. Material: CD8+ T cells from PBMCs. The receptors come from a human donor in good health (CMV status not recorded). Some clones in this sample may be carry-over from other donors' samples.

The V call is TRBV30, the J call TRBJ2-2; D is ambiguous. The CDR3 consists of 13 residues. CDR1 and CDR2 (germline): GTSNPN, SVGIG (reference sequence). Trimming took off 0 bases at V and 5 bases at J, with 7 bases between the two ends. CDR3 DNA sequence: TGTGCCTGGAGTGTAGGAGAGACCGGGGAGCTGTTTTTT. It specifies CAWSVGETGELFF.

This clonotype came up many times. This sequence joins TRBV7-8 and TRBJ2-1; D uncertain. The CDR3 has 13 amino acids. The V gene lost 0 bases and the J gene lost 9 bases, with 9 bases spanning the gap. Germline CDR1 is SGHVS and CDR2 is FQNEAQ. The CDR3 region is CASSLALWSEQFF. The CDR3 DNA follows: TGTGCCAGCAGCTTAGCGCTTTGGAGTGAGCAGTTCTTC.

Ten or more counts support this clonotype. This rearrangement joins TRBV7-6 to TRBJ2-3, with TRBD2 matching 9 bases. Germline trimming cut 1 base from V and 0 bases from J; bases unmatched to any gene: 5. The CDR3 loop spans 17 amino acids. Germline values: CDR1 SGHVS, CDR2 FNYEAQ. The CDR3 loop is CASSLGYSGGSTDTQYF. In DNA, the CDR3 is TGTGCCAGCAGCTTAGGATATAGCGGGGGTAGCACAGATACGCAGTATTTT.

This clonotype was seen at least ten times. The V call is TRBV27, the J call TRBJ1-1; D is ambiguous. Per germline, CDR1 MNHEY and CDR2 SMNVEV (reference sequence). The CDR3 consists of 13 residues. Trimming took off 5 bases at V and 0 bases at J, with 7 bases between the two ends. The CDR3: CASSRQVNTEAFF. The CDR3 region has the DNA TGTGCCAGCAGTCGTCAGGTGAACACTGAAGCTTTCTTT.

This clonotype was detected ten times or more. The V and J genes are TRBV12-3 or TRBV12-4 and TRBJ1-6, with 9 bases aligning to TRBD1. CDR3 size: 17 residues. The V gene end was trimmed by 3 bases and the J gene end by 5 bases; junction bases not matched to a gene: 8. The CDR3 nucleotides read TGTGCCAGCAGTTTCCTCCCGGGACAGGGCAATAATTCACCCCTCCACTTT. This codes for CASSFLPGQGNNSPLHF.

This clonotype was counted a few times. This rearrangement joins TRBV12-3 or TRBV12-4 to TRBJ1-1; TRBD1 aligns across 8 bases. V gave up 6 bases and J gave up 0 bases; unmatched junction bases: 9. CDR3 length: 16 residues. The CDR3: CASSESDRAMNTEAFF. The DNA for the CDR3 is TGTGCCAGCAGCGAATCGGACAGGGCAATGAACACTGAAGCTTTCTTT.

This clonotype was recorded only once. This chain uses TRBV10-3 with TRBJ2-1, with D perhaps matching TRBD2 (6 bases). The CDR3 totals 21 residues. V lost 3 bases to trimming and J lost 2 bases, with 29 bases between them. Germline CDR1 is ENHRY and CDR2 is SYGVKD. The CDR3 DNA sequence: TGTGCCATCAGTGACCAAGACGCGGCTAGCGCCGGCGCAATCGCCTACAATGAGCAGTTCTTC. Amino acid sequence: CAISDQDAASAGAIAYNEQFF.

CDR3 region: CASRSAGGYTF. CDR3 DNA sequence: TGTGCCAGCAGATCGGCGGGAGGGTACACCTTC. This rearrangement joins TRBV27 to TRBJ1-2, with unresolved D. Germline V gives CDR1 MNHEY, CDR2 SMNVEV (reference sequence). The CDR3 has 11 amino acids. The V gene lost 6 bases and the J gene lost 11 bases, with 13 bases spanning the gap.

V usage is TRBV27 and J usage is TRBJ2-7; D uncertain. CDR1 MNHEY and CDR2 SMNVEV come from the germline V gene (reference sequence). The germline V and J ends were trimmed by 3 bases and 3 bases, with 15 bases remaining between them. This CDR3 contains 15 residues. CDR3 DNA: TGTGCCAGCAGTTTTAGGTTCGACCGTCTCTACGAGCAGTACTTC. As protein: CASSFRFDRLYEQYF.

This chain links TRBV5-1 with TRBJ2-1; perhaps TRBD2 as D (5 bases). This CDR3 contains 15 residues. Trimming removed 5 bases at V and 2 bases at J, with 14 bases between. Germline CDR1 and CDR2: SGHRS and YFSETQ. The CDR3, as DNA: TGCGCCAGCAGTCTAGCCCCCGGCGCCTACAATGAGCAGTTCTTC. Its translation is CASSLAPGAYNEQFF.

This clonotype was found many times. V is TRBV28 and J is TRBJ2-7, with TRBD1 as a possible D gene (6 bases). Trimming removed 6 bases from V and 2 bases from J, with 14 bases in between. Looked up from germline, CDR1 is MDHEN and CDR2 is SYDVKM. The CDR3 length is 14 residues. The CDR3, as DNA: TGTGCCAGCAGCCTACAGGGTGGCCCCTACGAGCAGTACTTC. Amino acids: CASSLQGGPYEQYF. Full variable domain (remainder filled in from reference TRBV28 and TRBJ2-7): DVKVTQSSRYLVKRTGEKVFLECVQDMDHENMFWYRQDPGLGLRLIYFSYDVKMKEKGDIPEGYSVSREKKERFSLILESASTNQTSMYLCASSLQGGPYEQYFGPGTRLTVT.

CDR3 protein: CASTRRDRGRSEAFF. The CDR3 nucleotides read TGTGCCAGTACCCGGAGGGACAGGGGACGATCTGAAGCTTTCTTT. The chain links TRBV19 to TRBJ1-1; 10 nucleotides align to TRBD1. Germline CDR1 and CDR2: LNHDA and SQIVND (reference sequence). This CDR3 has 15 residues. V gave up 7 bases and J gave up 6 bases; unmatched junction bases: 11.

Worth noting for this clonotype: This may arise from a read error, as a much more abundant clone is one base away. The CDR3 does not close with the conserved phenylalanine or tryptophan, likely indicating a read error. CDR3 bases: TGTGCCAGCAGTTTCGGGACTAGCGGGAATCTATACAATGAGCAGTTCTTA. Translating it yields CASSFGTSGNLYNEQFL. This sequence joins TRBV27 and TRBJ2-1; 13 bases fit TRBD2. The CDR3 consists of 17 residues. V shed 3 bases and J 4 bases; nucleotides not matched to a gene: 6. Germline loops: CDR1 MNHEY, CDR2 SMNVEV (reference sequence).

Comment on this clonotype: This sequence may be a read error, since a much larger clone differs from it by one base. V and J are TRBV6-1 and TRBJ2-7, with 8 bases identical to TRBD2. J gave up 0 bases and V 3 bases, and 7 bases lay outside the gene matches. Per germline, CDR1 MNHNS and CDR2 SASEGT. This CDR3 spans 16 amino acids. CDR3 nucleotides: TGTGCCAGCAGTGAGAGGGCGGGAGGTGACTCCTACGAGCAGTACTTC. Translation: CASSERAGGDSYEQYF.

This clonotype was counted between two and nine times. The chain employs TRBV20-1 and TRBJ2-7; 10 bases agree with TRBD2. V lost 2 bases to trimming and J lost 0 bases; unmatched junction nucleotides: 4. CDR1 is DFQATT and CDR2 is SNEGSKA in the germline V gene (reference sequence). The CDR3 length is 15 residues. The CDR3 region is CSARPLAGASYEQYF. In DNA, the CDR3 is TGCAGTGCTAGACCTCTAGCGGGGGCCTCCTACGAGCAGTACTTC.

This clonotype was detected a few times. The rearrangement uses TRBV27 and TRBJ1-1, with D hard to call. Germline V CDR1 and CDR2: MNHEY, SMNVEV (reference sequence). This CDR3 is 14 amino acids long. With 3 bases removed from V and 4 bases from J, the gap between germline ends came to 12 bases. CDR3 sequence: CASSLSGGPTEAFF. In DNA, the CDR3 is TGTGCCAGCAGTTTGTCGGGAGGGCCCACTGAAGCTTTCTTT.

This clonotype was recorded a few times. This chain uses TRBV28 with TRBJ1-5; TRBD1 aligns across 7 bases. The CDR3 consists of 15 residues. Unmatched junction bases numbered 9, after V lost 6 bases and J lost 4 bases. CDR1 and CDR2 (germline): MDHEN, SYDVKM. The CDR3 is CASSPGGNLNQPQHF. The CDR3 region has the DNA TGTGCCAGCAGCCCAGGGGGTAACCTTAATCAGCCCCAGCATTTT.

The table lists this clonotype with a few counts. The genes are TRBV28 and TRBJ1-3; D unresolved. This CDR3 spans 13 amino acids. V gave up 7 bases and J gave up 0 bases, with 7 bases separating them. CDR1 MDHEN and CDR2 SYDVKM come from the germline V gene. The CDR3 region is CASTWDSGNTIYF. The CDR3 DNA reads TGTGCCAGCACCTGGGACTCTGGAAACACCATATATTTT. Based on the CDR3 plus reference TRBV28 and TRBJ1-3, the full variable domain is DVKVTQSSRYLVKRTGEKVFLECVQDMDHENMFWYRQDPGLGLRLIYFSYDVKMKEKGDIPEGYSVSREKKERFSLILESASTNQTSMYLCASTWDSGNTIYFGEGSWLTVV.

This clonotype was seen a few times. At one boundary the junction diverges from the germline segment, which might be a read error. This chain connects TRBV7-9 to TRBJ2-3, with TRBD2 matching 9 bases. Germline V gene sequence: CDR1 SEHNR, CDR2 FQNEAQ (reference sequence). The CDR3 extends over 13 amino acids. CDR3 sequence: CASSPVGLAGKTF. For the CDR3, the DNA is TGTGCCAGCAGCCCCGTCGGGCTAGCGGGGAAAACCTTT. Drawing the rest from reference TRBV7-9 and TRBJ2-3, the complete variable domain is DTGVSQNPRHKITKRGQNVTFRCDPISEHNRLYWYRQTLGQGPEFLTYFQNEAQLEKSRLLSDRFSAERPKGSFSTLEIQRTEQGDSAMYLCASSPVGLAGKTFGPGTRLTVL.

The chain joins TRBV20-1 to TRBJ2-1; perhaps TRBD2 as D (6 bases). This CDR3 is built from 16 residues. The germline V and J ends were trimmed by 0 bases and 1 base, with 13 bases remaining between them. Germline CDR1 and CDR2: DFQATT and SNEGSKA (reference sequence). CDR3 nucleotides: TGCAGTGCTAGAGATTTGGATAGCGGATCCTACAATGAGCAGTTCTTC. Its translation: CSARDLDSGSYNEQFF.

In this sample, this clonotype turned up many times. V usage is TRBV12-3 or TRBV12-4 and J usage is TRBJ1-1; 8 bases align to TRBD1. V shed 3 bases, J shed 4 bases, and the junction held 13 bases outside the gene matches. The CDR3 runs 17 residues. The CDR3 region has the DNA TGTGCCAGCAGTTTTTCAGGGGGCTTGGGGAGAGGCACTGAAGCTTTCTTT. Its protein product is CASSFSGGLGRGTEAFF.

This clonotype turned up a few times. The chain joins TRBV28 to TRBJ2-2, with TRBD2 matching over 7 bases. Germline CDR1 reads MDHEN; CDR2 reads SYDVKM. The CDR3 covers 15 residues. Germline trimming cut 5 bases from V and 3 bases from J; bases unmatched to any gene: 6. The CDR3: CASSQTRGDTGELFF. The CDR3, as DNA: TGTGCCAGCAGTCAAACCCGGGGGGACACCGGGGAGCTGTTTTTT. Together with reference TRBV28 and TRBJ2-2, the CDR3 gives the full variable domain: DVKVTQSSRYLVKRTGEKVFLECVQDMDHENMFWYRQDPGLGLRLIYFSYDVKMKEKGDIPEGYSVSREKKERFSLILESASTNQTSMYLCASSQTRGDTGELFFGEGSRLTVL.

This clonotype was counted ten times or more. V gene TRBV7-2 combines with J gene TRBJ2-5; D is uncertain. The CDR3 consists of 14 residues. Germline CDR1 SGHTA, CDR2 FQGNSA. V shed 5 bases and J shed 5 bases, with 15 bases lying between them. CDR3 region: CASSQRRAEETQYF. As DNA, the CDR3 is TGTGCCAGCAGCCAGCGACGGGCAGAGGAGACCCAGTACTTC.

There are a few counts of this clonotype. The V gene is TRBV14, the J gene TRBJ2-7; D ambiguous. The CDR3 is made up of 16 amino acids. Trimming removed 1 base from V and 0 bases from J, with 13 bases in between. From germline, CDR1 is SGHDN and CDR2 FVKESK. The CDR3 DNA sequence: TGTGCCAGCAGCCAAGTCAGGACCCTTCCCTCCTACGAGCAGTACTTC. It specifies CASSQVRTLPSYEQYF.

About this clonotype: Because it lacks the conserved phenylalanine or tryptophan at the end, this CDR3 is likely a read error. The chain couples TRBV13 to TRBJ1-3; D is unclear. The CDR3 spans 13 residues. The germline V gene has CDR1 PRHDT and CDR2 FYEKMQ (reference sequence). V shed 3 bases and J shed 1 base, with 4 bases lying between them. The CDR3 DNA sequence: TGTGCCAGCAGCTTTGGTTCTGGAAACACCATATATTTA. Its protein product is CASSFGSGNTIYL.

This chain links TRBV19 with TRBJ2-7; possibly TRBD1 for D (6 bases). The V end was cut by 5 bases, the J end by 0 bases, with 11 bases between. Per the germline V gene, CDR1 is LNHDA and CDR2 is SQIVND (reference sequence). The CDR3 is 14 amino acids. The chain's CDR3 is CASSGRDISYEQYF. For the CDR3, the DNA is TGTGCCAGTAGTGGCCGGGACATCTCCTACGAGCAGTACTTC.

This clonotype has a count of ten or more. The genes are TRBV7-8 and TRBJ2-1; 9 bases fit TRBD2. CDR3 length equals 15 residues. Germline V lookup: CDR1 SGHVS, CDR2 FQNEAQ. With V trimmed by 5 bases and J by 3 bases, 5 bases remained unmatched. CDR3: CASSTLAGIYNEQFF. The DNA of the CDR3 is TGTGCCAGCAGCACTCTAGCGGGGATCTACAATGAGCAGTTCTTC.

This sequence joins TRBV6-1 and TRBJ1-6, with 9 bases matching TRBD1. Trimming cost V 8 bases and J 10 bases; bases outside gene matches: 6. Germline CDR1 is MNHNS and CDR2 is SASEGT. CDR3 length: 13 amino acids. In DNA form, the CDR3 reads TGTGCCAGCTCCGACAGGGGGGCCTCACCCCTCCACTTT. This codes for CASSDRGASPLHF.

This clonotype was seen repeatedly, ten times or more. The rearrangement joins TRBV19 to TRBJ1-1, with D perhaps TRBD1 (6 bases). Trimming removed 5 bases from V and 1 base from J, with 14 bases in between. Germline CDR1 and CDR2: LNHDA and SQIVND (reference sequence). This CDR3 contains 15 residues. CDR3 region: CASSLTGIPNTEAFF. DNA for the CDR3: TGTGCCAGTAGTTTAACAGGGATCCCGAACACTGAAGCTTTCTTT.

This clonotype has at least ten counts. The gene calls are TRBV7-8 and TRBJ2-5; the match to TRBD2 covers 8 bases. CDR3 length: 15 amino acids. Germline V gene data show CDR1 as SGHVS and CDR2 as FQNEAQ. V trimming: 5 bases; J trimming: 3 bases; junction bases outside the gene matches: 8. CDR3 amino acids: CASSPSGGAKETQYF. CDR3 nucleotide sequence: TGTGCCAGCAGCCCATCGGGGGGGGCGAAAGAGACCCAGTACTTC.

This clonotype was recorded at least ten times. The rearrangement joins TRBV27 to TRBJ2-4; D might be TRBD1 or TRBD2, each matching 5 bases. The length of the CDR3 is 17 residues. Looked up from germline, CDR1 is MNHEY and CDR2 is SMNVEV (reference sequence). The V end was cut by 3 bases, the J end by 0 bases, with 15 bases between. CDR3 sequence (DNA): TGTGCCAGCAGTTTGTACGCAGGGACCGGAGCCAAAAACATTCAGTACTTC. It encodes CASSLYAGTGAKNIQYF.

This clonotype was picked up a small number of times. J is TRBJ2-7 and V is TRBV10-3; possibly TRBD2 for D (6 bases). The CDR3 totals 16 residues. V shed 6 bases and J shed 4 bases, with 22 bases lying between them. Germline values: CDR1 ENHRY, CDR2 SYGVKD. CDR3 DNA: TGTGCCATCAGAAACAACGACGGGGGTCCTACGTACGAGCAGTACTTC. The encoded protein is CAIRNNDGGPTYEQYF.